This T cell receptor (beta chain) is drawn from a study of cytomegalovirus exposure and HLA in healthy donors. This clone occurred a few times. Its antigen is unknown. General study results and limits: Association of 16,951 TCR beta sequences with HLA alleles was found at 0.05 false discovery rate in a later analysis. Previous analysis showed most TCR beta V segments were productive about 87% or about 30% of the time. Using the classifier, cytomegalovirus status was reportedly diagnosed with high specificity and sensitivity.

PCR involved 60 Vbeta and 13 Jbeta primers. The table came from immunoSEQ multiplex PCR; TCRdb's copy has only in-frame clones and leaves some out. Of some 120,000 clones in the sample, 8.5% to 10% are singletons; the top ten hold 4.5% to 6%. Trimming left V 4 bases short and J 0 bases short, with 14 bases between. CDR1 and CDR2 (germline): SGHNT, YYREEE (reference sequence). The CDR3 is made up of 16 amino acids. This TCR derives from a man in his forties in good health and CMV-seronegative. The rearrangement links TRBV5-4 to TRBJ2-1, with a tentative D call TRBD2 (6 bases). Sequencing used PBMCs. This CDR3 is CASSPGVSSSYNEQFF. The CDR3 bases are TGTGCCAGCAGCCCGGGAGTTTCGAGCTCCTACAATGAGCAGTTCTTC.